This TCR beta chain was recorded in a study of PD-1 blockade in classical Hodgkin lymphoma. The method was immunoSEQ multiplex PCR; TCRdb's version includes in-frame clones alone and lacks a portion of them. The table includes some 13,000 clones, about 87% detected once. Following autologous stem cell transplantation, relapse occurred in every patient, and exposure to brentuximab vedotin varied. Complete response, partial response or progressive disease constituted the best response categories observed. J was trimmed by 5 bases and V by 4 bases; bases with no gene match: 9. Germline V gene sequence: CDR1 SNHLY, CDR2 FYNNEI. The CDR3 contains 16 residues.

The sample here was peripheral blood mononuclear cells (PBMCs), taken at baseline. The genes are TRBV2 and TRBJ1-5, with 9 bases matching TRBD1. The receptor's source is a human donor with classical Hodgkin lymphoma. CDR3 nucleotide sequence: TGTGCCAGCAGTGTAGGGAACAGGGGGCGCGATCAGCCCCAGCATTTT. Amino acids: CASSVGNRGRDQPQHF. Together with reference TRBV2 and TRBJ1-5, the CDR3 gives the full variable domain: EPEVTQTPSHQVTQMGQEVILRCVPISNHLYFYWYRQILGQKVEFLVSFYNNEISEKSEIFDDQFSVERPDGSNFTLKIRSTKLEDSAMYFCASSVGNRGRDQPQHFGDGTRLSIL.